This TCR beta chain emerged from a study of blood T cell repertoires in COVID-19. Study-level information: Donors in the United States, Italy and Spain gave samples during acute or convalescent COVID-19.

Germline V lookup: CDR1 SEHNR, CDR2 FQNEAQ (reference sequence). CDR3 size: 15 residues. The ends were cut back, 6 bases at V and 1 base at J, with 12 bases in the middle. Profiling relied on immunoSEQ multiplex PCR, and the TCRdb table lists in-frame clones only, not all of them. The sample yields about 480,000 clones, approximately 90% seen once. The sequenced sample was peripheral blood. The TCR sequence derives from a woman under 40 with acute or convalescent COVID-19. The chain couples TRBV7-9 to TRBJ2-2; a possible D gene is TRBD1 (5 bases). The CDR3 region is CASRTKTENTGELFF. For the CDR3, the DNA is TGTGCCAGCAGGACAAAGACAGAGAACACCGGGGAGCTGTTTTTT.